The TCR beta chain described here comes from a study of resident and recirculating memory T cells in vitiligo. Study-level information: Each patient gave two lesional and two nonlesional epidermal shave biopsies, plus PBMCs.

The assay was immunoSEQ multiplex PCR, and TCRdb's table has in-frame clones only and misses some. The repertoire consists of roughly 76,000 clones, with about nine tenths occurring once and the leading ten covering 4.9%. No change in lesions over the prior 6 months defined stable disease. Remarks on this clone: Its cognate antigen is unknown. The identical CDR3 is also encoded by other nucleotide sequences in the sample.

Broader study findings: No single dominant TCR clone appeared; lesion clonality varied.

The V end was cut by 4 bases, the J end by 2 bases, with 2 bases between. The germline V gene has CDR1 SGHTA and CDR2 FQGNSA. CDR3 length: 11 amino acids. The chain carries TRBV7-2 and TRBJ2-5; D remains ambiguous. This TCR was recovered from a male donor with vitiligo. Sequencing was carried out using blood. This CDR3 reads CASSSQETQYF. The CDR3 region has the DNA TGTGCCAGCAGCTCACAAGAGACCCAGTACTTC.